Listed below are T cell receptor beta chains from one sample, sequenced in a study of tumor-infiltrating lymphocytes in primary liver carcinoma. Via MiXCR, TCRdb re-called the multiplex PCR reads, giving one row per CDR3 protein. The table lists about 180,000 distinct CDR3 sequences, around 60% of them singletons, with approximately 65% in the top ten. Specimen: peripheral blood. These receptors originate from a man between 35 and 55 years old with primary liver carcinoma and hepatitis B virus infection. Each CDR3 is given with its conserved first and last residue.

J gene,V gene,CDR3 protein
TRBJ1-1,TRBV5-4,CASSPQGDNTEAFF
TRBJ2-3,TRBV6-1,CASRSDREGAQYF
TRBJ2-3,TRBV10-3,CATGTGEVWDTQYF
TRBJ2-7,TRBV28,CASSTGLAGGCEQYF
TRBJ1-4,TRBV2,CANRGTTTNEKLFF
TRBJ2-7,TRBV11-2,CASSLGLAGALEQYF
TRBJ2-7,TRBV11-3,CASSLSPVYEQYF
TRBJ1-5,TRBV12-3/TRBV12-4,CASSFTPRGSQPQHF
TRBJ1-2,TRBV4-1,CTSNPGYTF
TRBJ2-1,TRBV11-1,CASSLVWFVAIEQFF
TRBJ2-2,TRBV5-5,CASSLGYETGELFF
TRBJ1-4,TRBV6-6,CASSSGEADEKLFF
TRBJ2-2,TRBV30,CAWSGLAGVATPGELFF
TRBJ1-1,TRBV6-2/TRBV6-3,CASSPPGDRLMNTEAFF
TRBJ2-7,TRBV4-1,CASSQEYRISCEQYF
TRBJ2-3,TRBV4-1,CASSPSSGAGVSDTQYF
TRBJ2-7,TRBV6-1,CASSEALGQGYEQYF
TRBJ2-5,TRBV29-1,CSVISRLYRETQYF
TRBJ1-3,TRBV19,CAIGTGMSSGNTIYF
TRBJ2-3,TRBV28,CASMIPGTIFTDTQYF
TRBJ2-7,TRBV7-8,CASSPNAYEQYF
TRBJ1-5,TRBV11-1,CAGSQGLDQPQHF